The 10 T cell receptor beta chains listed next were all sequenced from one sample in a study of blood T cell repertoires in COVID-19. Here immunoSEQ multiplex PCR was the method, and the copy in TCRdb shows in-frame clones only, minus some. In the table there are under 250,000 clones, 81% of which are singletons. What was sequenced was peripheral blood. Receptors originate from a woman over 75 with acute or convalescent COVID-19.

This rearrangement joins TRBV15 to TRBJ2-1, with D uncertain. Looked up from germline, CDR1 is LNHNV and CDR2 is YYDKDF (reference sequence). The V end lost 3 bases, the J end lost 5 bases, and 5 bases lay between the germline ends. This CDR3 has 12 amino acids. CDR3 loop: CATSRGDNEQFF. CDR3 coding DNA: TGTGCCACCAGCAGGGGCGACAATGAGCAGTTCTTC.

The V gene is TRBV5-1, the J gene TRBJ2-4; 8 nucleotides agree with TRBD2. The CDR3 spans 16 residues. Germline assignment: CDR1 SGHRS and CDR2 YFSETQ. Trimming at V came to 2 bases and at J to 2 bases, leaving 6 bases not matched to a gene. The CDR3 sequence: CASSFSAGGSKNIQYF. The CDR3 bases are TGCGCCAGCAGCTTTAGCGCGGGGGGATCCAAAAACATTCAGTACTTC. The variable domain in full, completed from reference TRBV5-1 and TRBJ2-4, reads KAGVTQTPRYLIKTRGQQVTLSCSPISGHRSVSWYQQTPGQGLQFLFEYFSETQRNKGNFPGRFSGRQFSNSRSEMNVSTLELGDSALYLCASSFSAGGSKNIQYFGAGTRLSVL.

The V gene is TRBV9, the J gene TRBJ2-2; a possible D gene is TRBD1 (6 bases). This CDR3 contains 15 residues. V was clipped by 1 base and J by 4 bases, with 11 bases between them. Germline V gives CDR1 SGDLS, CDR2 YYNGEE. The CDR3 DNA reads TGTGCCAGCAGCGTACAGGGGCGAGGCACCGGGGAGCTGTTTTTT. Translation: CASSVQGRGTGELFF.

The chain has TRBV20-1 and TRBJ2-3, with D possibly matching TRBD2 (5 bases). The CDR3 length is 11 residues. V shed 6 bases and J shed 3 bases, with 7 bases lying between them. Germline V gene lookup returns CDR1 DFQATT and CDR2 SNEGSKA (reference sequence). The CDR3 nucleotides are TGCAGTGCAAGGGAGACAGATACGCAGTATTTT. This translates into CSARETDTQYF.

This clone came up a few times. This chain joins TRBV12-3 or TRBV12-4 and TRBJ2-1; D not certain. With 2 bases removed from V and 7 bases from J, the gap between germline ends came to 3 bases. The CDR3 has 11 residues. CDR3 DNA: TGTGCCAGCAGTTTAACAAATGAGCAGTTCTTC. Amino acid sequence: CASSLTNEQFF.

The CDR3 region is CSARGGSGNTIYF. In DNA form, the CDR3 reads TGCAGCGCCAGGGGAGGGTCTGGAAACACCATATATTTT. J is TRBJ1-3 and V is TRBV29-1; D is perhaps TRBD1 (6 bases). The germline V gene has CDR1 SQVTM and CDR2 ANQGSEA. The CDR3 has 13 residues. V was clipped by 7 bases and J by 1 base, with 11 bases between them.

This clone occurred many times. The chain has TRBV5-1 and TRBJ1-5; TRBD1 matches 10 bases. The CDR3 is 15 residues long. With V trimmed by 3 bases and J by 7 bases, 7 bases remained unmatched. Germline assignment: CDR1 SGHRS and CDR2 YFSETQ. CDR3 DNA: TGCGCCAGCAGCTGGGGGGACAGGGGTGAACAGCCCCAGCATTTT. It specifies CASSWGDRGEQPQHF.

The V gene is TRBV18, the J gene TRBJ1-4; 7 bases align to TRBD1. The CDR3 loop spans 15 amino acids. V lost 3 bases, J lost 7 bases, and 8 bases stayed unmatched. Per germline, CDR1 KGHSH and CDR2 LQKENI. In DNA, the CDR3 is TGTGCCAGCTCACCCCCCGGACAGGTCCGTGAAAAACTGTTTTTT. This codes for CASSPPGQVREKLFF.

This clone was seen a handful of times. The chain carries TRBV5-6 and TRBJ1-6; maybe TRBD1 (5 bases). V lost 0 bases and J lost 4, with 14 bases in between. The germline V gene has CDR1 SGHDT and CDR2 YYEEEE. The CDR3 consists of 17 residues. The CDR3 DNA reads TGTGCCAGCAGCTTGGCCGCAGGGACTAAGTATAATTCACCCCTCCACTTT. Its translation is CASSLAAGTKYNSPLHF.

This clone was seen once. V gene TRBV5-1 combines with J gene TRBJ2-2; 7 bases match TRBD1. The germline V gene encodes CDR1 SGHRS and CDR2 YFSETQ. The CDR3 runs 15 residues. V dropped 0 bases and J dropped 5; count of bases not matched to a gene: 4. CDR3 DNA sequence: TGCGCCAGCAGCTTGGCCCAGGGGGTGACCGGGGAGCTGTTTTTT. This codes for CASSLAQGVTGELFF.